This T cell receptor (beta chain) was captured in a study of CD8 T cells in ankylosing spondylitis. Overall study findings and caveats: Within peripheral blood, clones linked to disease were CD8+ and relatively rare.

This CDR3 is 19 amino acids long. Germline values: CDR1 SGHRS, CDR2 YFSETQ. V gave up 0 bases and J gave up 2 bases; unmatched junction bases: 15. This clonotype appeared many times. Its antigen is not identified. Library preparation for TCR beta used quantitative 5'-RACE with molecular barcodes. TCRdb re-called the 5' RACE reads with MiXCR, one entry per CDR3 protein. The data hold 300,000 to 400,000 distinct CDR3 sequences, with roughly 11% observed a single time. The chain is built from TRBV5-1 and TRBJ2-3, with TRBD2 matching 7 bases. The sequence came from a female donor with ankylosing spondylitis or in good health (not recorded which). Material for sequencing was blood, either unsorted or a sorted T cell fraction (not recorded which). CDR3 nucleotide sequence: TGCGCCAGCAGCTTGGCCGGGCGCGGGAGTCGATCCACCACAGATACGCAGTATTTT. Amino acids: CASSLAGRGSRSTTDTQYF.